The T cell receptor beta chain under discussion was sequenced for a study of blood T cell repertoires in COVID-19. Profiled with immunoSEQ multiplex PCR; TCRdb holds only in-frame clones, not every one. Among fewer than 450,000 clones listed, 88% were seen once. Germline-derived CDR1 and CDR2 are SGDLS and YYNGEE. The J segment lost 8 bases and the V segment lost 4 bases, leaving 10 bases of the junction unmatched. CDR3 length: 15 residues. The TCR comes from a woman aged 50 to 60 with COVID-19, enrolled during active disease. The specimen sequenced was peripheral blood. V is TRBV9 and J is TRBJ2-1, with 9 bases aligning to TRBD1. The CDR3 loop is CASSSYQDRGDEQFF. The DNA for the CDR3 is TGTGCCAGCAGCTCTTACCAGGACAGGGGAGATGAGCAGTTCTTC.